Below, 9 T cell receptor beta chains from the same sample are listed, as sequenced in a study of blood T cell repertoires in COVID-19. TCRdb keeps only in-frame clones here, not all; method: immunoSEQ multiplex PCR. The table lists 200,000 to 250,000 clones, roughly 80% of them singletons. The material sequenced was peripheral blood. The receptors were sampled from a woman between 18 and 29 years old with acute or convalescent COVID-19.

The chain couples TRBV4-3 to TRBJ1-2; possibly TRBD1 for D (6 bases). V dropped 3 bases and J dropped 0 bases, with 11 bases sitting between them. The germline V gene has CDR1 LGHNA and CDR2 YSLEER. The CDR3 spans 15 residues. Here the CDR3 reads CASSQYRATNYGYTF. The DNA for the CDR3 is TGCGCCAGCAGCCAGTACAGGGCTACTAACTATGGCTACACCTTC.

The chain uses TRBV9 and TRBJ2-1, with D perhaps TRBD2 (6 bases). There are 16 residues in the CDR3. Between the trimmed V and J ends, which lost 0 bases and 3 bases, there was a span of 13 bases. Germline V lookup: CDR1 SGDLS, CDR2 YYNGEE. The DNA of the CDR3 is TGTGCCAGCAGCGTAGCGGGTAGCGGAAACTACAATGAGCAGTTCTTC. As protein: CASSVAGSGNYNEQFF.

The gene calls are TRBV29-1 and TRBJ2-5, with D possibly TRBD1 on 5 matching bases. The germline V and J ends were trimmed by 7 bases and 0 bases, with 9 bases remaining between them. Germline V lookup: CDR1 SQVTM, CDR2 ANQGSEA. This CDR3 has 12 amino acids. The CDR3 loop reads CSAGHHQETQYF. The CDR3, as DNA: TGCAGCGCTGGACACCACCAAGAGACCCAGTACTTC.

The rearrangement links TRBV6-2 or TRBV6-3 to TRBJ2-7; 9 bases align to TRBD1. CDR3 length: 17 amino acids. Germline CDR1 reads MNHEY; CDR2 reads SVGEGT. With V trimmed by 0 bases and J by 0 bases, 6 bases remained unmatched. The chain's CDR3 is CASSYSVGTGFSYEQYF. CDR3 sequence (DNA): TGTGCCAGCAGTTACTCGGTTGGGACAGGGTTCTCCTACGAGCAGTACTTC.

CDR3 sequence reads: CASSQEFPPFSYEQYF. The DNA for the CDR3 is TGTGCCAGCAGCCAAGAGTTTCCCCCATTCTCCTACGAGCAGTACTTC. The gene calls are TRBV4-2 and TRBJ2-7; D uncertain. The length of the CDR3 is 16 residues. Deletions cut 0 bases from V and 0 bases from J, with 12 bases between. Per germline, CDR1 LGHNA and CDR2 YNFKEQ.

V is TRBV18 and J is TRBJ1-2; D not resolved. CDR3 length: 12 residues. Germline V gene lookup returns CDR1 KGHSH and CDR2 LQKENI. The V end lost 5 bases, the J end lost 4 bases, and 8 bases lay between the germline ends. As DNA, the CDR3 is TGTGCCAGCTCAGGGAGTGTCTATGGCTACACCTTC. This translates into CASSGSVYGYTF.

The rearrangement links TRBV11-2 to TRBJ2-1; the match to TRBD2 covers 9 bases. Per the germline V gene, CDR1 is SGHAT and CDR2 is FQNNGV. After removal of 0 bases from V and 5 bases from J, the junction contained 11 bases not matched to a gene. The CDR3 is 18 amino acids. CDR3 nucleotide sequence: TGTGCCAGCAGCTTAGATACCGGGTTAGCGGGAGTCCACAATGAGCAGTTCTTC. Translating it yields CASSLDTGLAGVHNEQFF.

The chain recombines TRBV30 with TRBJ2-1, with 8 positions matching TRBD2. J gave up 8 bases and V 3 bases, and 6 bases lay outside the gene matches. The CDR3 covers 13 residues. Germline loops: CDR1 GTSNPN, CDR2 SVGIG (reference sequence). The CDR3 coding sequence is TGTGCCTGGAGGAAGACGGGAGGGTATGAGCAGTTCTTC. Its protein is CAWRKTGGYEQFF.

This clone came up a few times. The CDR3 is CASSRPTGEVEQYF. CDR3 coding DNA: TGTGCCAGCAGCCGCCCGACAGGGGAGGTCGAGCAGTACTTC. The chain couples TRBV7-9 to TRBJ2-7; 8 bases agree with TRBD1. The length of the CDR3 is 14 residues. From germline, CDR1 is SEHNR and CDR2 FQNEAQ (reference sequence). V shed 5 bases and J 6 bases; nucleotides not matched to a gene: 9.